This TCR beta chain emerged from a study of blood T cell repertoires in COVID-19 (dated by TCRdb to about 2020). General notes on the study: Samples from collaborators originated in the United States, Italy and Spain and spanned both the acute and convalescent phases of COVID-19. The prospective study material was composed of cDNA or gDNA derived from T cells, B-cell-depleted T cells, or PBMCs. Subjects who had been exposed to COVID-19, were actively infected with it, or had recovered from it provided the deeply sampled blood TCRbeta repertoires that made up the dataset. The repertoires were released in a freely available public database meant as a resource for research on the immune response to SARS-CoV-2. The samples were drawn from two sources: the first 160 participants of the ongoing ImmuneRACE study, and 950 to 1,500 subjects contributed by 6 global collaborators. Sample metadata almost always included a de-identified subject ID, COVID-19 status, age in years and sex. Where available, HLA class I and class II types were taken from metadata supplied by the sample provider and were not determined by assay-based typing.

The CDR3 measures 14 amino acids from cysteine to phenylalanine. Only the CDR3 DNA is retained, 42 bases long and in frame from the first base. From the germline V gene, CDR1 is MRHNA and CDR2 is SNTAGT. V is reduced by 3 bases and J by 4 bases, leaving a spacing of 12 bases between them. About this clone: Its target antigen remains unknown. No clone much larger than this one lies a single base away; base qualities are absent.

The study at large found these results: The amount of clinical and demographic metadata varied by source and participant and was provided uncurated.

The immunoSEQ Assay, a bias-controlled multiplex PCR, was used to amplify TCRbeta CDR3 regions from genomic DNA. The published analysis was carried out like this. The number of nucleated cells in each sample was estimated from the amplification of reference gene primers within the assay. Sequence reads were collapsed and filtered to measure the absolute abundance of every unique TCRbeta CDR3 rearrangement. For each sample, productive Simpson clonality was calculated as the square root of Simpson's diversity index across productive rearrangements. Not all clones reach the TCRdb copy of this immuneACCESS table, which keeps in-frame sequences only. Checked studies attribute under half of the gap to unresolved V genes and leave the rest unexplained. V and J calls and clone size are given by that table; D and trimming were obtained from the DNA. The table for this sample lists roughly 280,000 clones; about 89% of them were counted only once. The ten biggest clones cover less than 2.5% of the sample.

The collaborating institutions used their own protocols to collect whole blood in K2EDTA tubes. Collaborator samples were shipped for TCRbeta analysis as frozen whole blood, isolated PBMCs, or DNA extracted from either sample type. The chain joins TRBV6-4 to TRBJ1-2; a tentative D call is TRBD1 (6 bases match). The sequenced sample consisted of peripheral blood. The clonotype originates from a man aged 50 to 59 with acute or convalescent COVID-19. The CDR3 is CASSDWSRGYGYTF. The DNA is TGTGCCAGCAGTGATTGGAGCAGGGGCTATGGCTACACCTTC.